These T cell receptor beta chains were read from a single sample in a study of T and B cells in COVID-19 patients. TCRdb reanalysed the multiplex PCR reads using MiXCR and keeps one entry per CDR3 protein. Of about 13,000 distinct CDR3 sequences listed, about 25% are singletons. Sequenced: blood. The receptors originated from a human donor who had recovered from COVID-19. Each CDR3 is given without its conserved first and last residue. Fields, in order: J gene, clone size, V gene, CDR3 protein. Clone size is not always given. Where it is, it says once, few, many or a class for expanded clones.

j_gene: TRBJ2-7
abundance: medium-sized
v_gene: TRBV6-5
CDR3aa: ASMRDRGSYEQY

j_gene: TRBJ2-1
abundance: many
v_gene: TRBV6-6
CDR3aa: ASSYGGRGEQF

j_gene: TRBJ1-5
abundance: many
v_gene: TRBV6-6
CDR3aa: ASSYSSNQPQH

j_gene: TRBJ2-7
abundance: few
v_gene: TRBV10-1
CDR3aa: ASSDDCMGQDYEQY

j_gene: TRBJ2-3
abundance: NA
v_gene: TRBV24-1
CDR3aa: ATSDAFPGPGQGADTQY

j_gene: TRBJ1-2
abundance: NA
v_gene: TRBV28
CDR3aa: ASSSGQGSSYGYT

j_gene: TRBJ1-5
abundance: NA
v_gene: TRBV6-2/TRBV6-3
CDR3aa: ASSYSIGEDSNQPQH

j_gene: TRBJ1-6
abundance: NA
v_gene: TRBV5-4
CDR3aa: ASSPRGSPYSPLH

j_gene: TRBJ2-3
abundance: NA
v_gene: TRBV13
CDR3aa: ASSTRLAGDSTDTQY

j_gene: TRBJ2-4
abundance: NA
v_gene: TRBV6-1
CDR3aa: ASSESPAGSRLAKNIQY

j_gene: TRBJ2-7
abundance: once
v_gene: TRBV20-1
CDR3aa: SARALFTGLTSYEQY

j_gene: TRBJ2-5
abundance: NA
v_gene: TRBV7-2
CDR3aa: ASSHASGGRETQY

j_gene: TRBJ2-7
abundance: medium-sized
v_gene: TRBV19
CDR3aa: ASSRQAAYEQY

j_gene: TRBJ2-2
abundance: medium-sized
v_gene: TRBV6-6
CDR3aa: ASSSGRTGGDPRGIGELF

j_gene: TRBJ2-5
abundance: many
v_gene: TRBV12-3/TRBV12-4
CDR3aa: ASSLGPTYQETQY

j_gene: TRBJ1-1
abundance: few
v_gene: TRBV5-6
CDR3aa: ASSFSGSNTEAF

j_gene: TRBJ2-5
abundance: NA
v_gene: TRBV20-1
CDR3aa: SARDGKRGRQETQY

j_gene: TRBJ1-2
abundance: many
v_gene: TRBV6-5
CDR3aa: ASSLGQGGWDGYT

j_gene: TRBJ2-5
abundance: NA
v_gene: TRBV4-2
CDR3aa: ASSQDRDGQETQY

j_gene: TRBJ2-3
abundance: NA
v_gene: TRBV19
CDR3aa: ASSMGQGVDTQY

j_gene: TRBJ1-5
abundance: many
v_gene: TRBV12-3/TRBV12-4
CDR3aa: ASSLMWGNDQPQH

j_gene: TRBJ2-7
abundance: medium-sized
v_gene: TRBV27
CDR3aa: ASSLDSLAAEVEQY

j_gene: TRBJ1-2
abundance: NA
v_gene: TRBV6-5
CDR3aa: ASRSDYGYT

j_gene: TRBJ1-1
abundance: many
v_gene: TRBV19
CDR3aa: ASSIGMTLNTEAF

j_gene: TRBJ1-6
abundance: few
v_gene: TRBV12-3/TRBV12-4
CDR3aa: ASSSDRRQNSPLH

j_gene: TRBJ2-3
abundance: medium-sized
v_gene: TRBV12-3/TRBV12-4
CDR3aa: ASSFGLGGDTQY

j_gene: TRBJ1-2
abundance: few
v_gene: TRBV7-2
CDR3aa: ASSLTGPYGYT

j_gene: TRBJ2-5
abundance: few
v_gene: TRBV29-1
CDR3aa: SVEGEGLETQY

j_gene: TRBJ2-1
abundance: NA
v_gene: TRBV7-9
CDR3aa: ASSLQGSYNEQF

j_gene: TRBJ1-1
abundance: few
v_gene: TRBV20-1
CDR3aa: SAPDRVGEAF

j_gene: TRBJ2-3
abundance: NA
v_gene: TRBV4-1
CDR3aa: ASSLLIQGTDTQY

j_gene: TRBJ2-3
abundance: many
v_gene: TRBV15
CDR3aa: ATSRKTSGSTDTQY

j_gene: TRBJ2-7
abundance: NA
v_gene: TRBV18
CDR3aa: ASSPPGHATSYEQY

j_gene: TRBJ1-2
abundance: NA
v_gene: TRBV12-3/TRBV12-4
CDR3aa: ASSIFRFFYT

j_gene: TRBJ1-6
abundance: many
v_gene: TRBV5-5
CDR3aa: ASSSDRGNSPLH

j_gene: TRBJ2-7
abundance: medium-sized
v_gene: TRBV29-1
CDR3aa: SAMGRFNEQY

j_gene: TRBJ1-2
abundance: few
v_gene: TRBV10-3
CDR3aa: AISESPGGYGYT

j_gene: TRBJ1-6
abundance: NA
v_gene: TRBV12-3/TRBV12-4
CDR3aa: ASSLGGSYNSPLH

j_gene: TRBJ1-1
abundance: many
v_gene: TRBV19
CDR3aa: ASSMIASYFMNTEAF

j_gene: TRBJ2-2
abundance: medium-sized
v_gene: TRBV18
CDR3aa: ASSPLNTNTGELF

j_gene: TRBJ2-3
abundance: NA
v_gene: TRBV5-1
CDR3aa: ASSQDRGDTQY

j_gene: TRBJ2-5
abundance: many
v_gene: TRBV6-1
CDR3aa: ASSIAGVGETQY

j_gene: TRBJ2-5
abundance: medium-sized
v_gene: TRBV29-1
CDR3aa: SVGGETQY

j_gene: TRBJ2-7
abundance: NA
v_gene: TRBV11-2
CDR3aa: ASSPLSGTSGEQY

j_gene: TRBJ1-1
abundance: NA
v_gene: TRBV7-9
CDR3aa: ASSTGWGTNTEAF

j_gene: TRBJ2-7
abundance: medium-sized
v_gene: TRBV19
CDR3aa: ASSPRGTGAYEQY

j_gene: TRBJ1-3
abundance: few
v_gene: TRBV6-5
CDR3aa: ASRLRGRGNTIY

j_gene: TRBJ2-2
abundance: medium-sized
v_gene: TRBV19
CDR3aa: ASRDRGRVNTGELF

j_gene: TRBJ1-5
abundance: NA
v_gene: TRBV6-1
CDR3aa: ASKTNNQPQH

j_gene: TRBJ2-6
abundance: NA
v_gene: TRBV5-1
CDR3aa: ASSLATRGGANVLT

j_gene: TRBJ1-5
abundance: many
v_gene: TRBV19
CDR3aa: ASSILPYSNQPQH

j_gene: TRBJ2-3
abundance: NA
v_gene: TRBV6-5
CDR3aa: ASSSPGTGHTDTQY